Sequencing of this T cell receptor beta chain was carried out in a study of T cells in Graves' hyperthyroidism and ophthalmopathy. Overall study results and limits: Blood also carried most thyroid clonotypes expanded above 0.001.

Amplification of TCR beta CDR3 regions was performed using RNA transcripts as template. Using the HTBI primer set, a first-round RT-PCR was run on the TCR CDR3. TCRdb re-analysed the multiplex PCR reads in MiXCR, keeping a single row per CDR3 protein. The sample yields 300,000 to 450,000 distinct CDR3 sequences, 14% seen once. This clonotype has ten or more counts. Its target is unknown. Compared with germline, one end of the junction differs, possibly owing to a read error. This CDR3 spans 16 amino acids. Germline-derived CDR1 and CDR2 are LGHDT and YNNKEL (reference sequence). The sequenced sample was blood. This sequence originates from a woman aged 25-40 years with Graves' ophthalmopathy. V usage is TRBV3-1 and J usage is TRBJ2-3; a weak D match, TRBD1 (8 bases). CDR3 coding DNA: TGTGCCAGCAGCCAAGGGGACCTCGGGGGGACAGGTACGCAGTATTTT. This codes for CASSQGDLGGTGTQYF.